This T cell receptor (beta chain) was sequenced for a study of response to subunit inactivated influenza vaccine. Only a few counts were recorded for this clonotype. Deletions cut 0 bases from V and 7 bases from J, with 13 bases between. The germline gives CDR1 ENHRY, CDR2 SYGVKD. The CDR3 is made up of 15 amino acids. Each CDR3 protein is one row after TCRdb ran MiXCR on the RT-PCR reads. The sample yields about 520,000 distinct CDR3 sequences, over 25% seen once. The chain employs TRBV10-3 and TRBJ1-5, with D possibly matching TRBD1 (6 bases). The sequence was obtained from a man aged 50 to 60 who received an inactivated influenza vaccine. The sequenced sample was CD4+ T cells sorted from PBMCs, obtained less than 6 days after vaccination. As DNA, the CDR3 is TGTGCCATCAGTGAGTCGGAAGGGGGGATGCAGCCCCAGCATTTT. Encoded protein: CAISESEGGMQPQHF.